Listed here are 21 T cell receptor beta chains from one sample, sequenced in a study of blood T cells in healthy people across ages (dated by TCRdb to about 2015). Receptor amplification or capture employed 5' RACE. The listed sequencing device is Illumina HiSeq 2500. A second PCR of roughly 7 to 11 cycles was performed with a sample-barcoded 5' primer and a J-beta primer mix. TCRdb took the public reads, trimmed them with fastp at Q25, ran MiXCR for clone calling and kept in-frame beta chains. Rows with a matching CDR3 protein are joined into one entry that keeps the most common DNA and genes. In all, the sample holds 650,000 to 1,000,000 distinct CDR3 sequences, and about half of those were seen once. The biggest ten clones account for roughly 18% of the sample. The sample taken for sequencing was blood. All receptors derive from a man older than 75 in good health.

The chain uses TRBV12-3 or TRBV12-4 and TRBJ2-3; the match to TRBD2 covers 8 bases. With 5 bases clipped from V and 2 bases from J, the junction kept 27 bases outside the gene matches. The CDR3 has 22 residues. DNA for the CDR3: TGTGCCAGCAGTCCCCCCGGGACACGCGAATTTCCCGTAGCGGGAACCACAGATACGCAGTATTTT. Translated: CASSPPGTREFPVAGTTDTQYF.

This rearrangement joins TRBV5-4 to TRBJ2-1; no definite D call. V was trimmed by 5 bases and J by 5 bases, leaving 14 bases between them. The CDR3 is 14 amino acids. In germline, CDR1 is SGHNT, CDR2 YYREEE (reference sequence). CDR3 loop: CASSWGRLNNEQFF. In DNA form, the CDR3 reads TGTGCCAGCAGTTGGGGAAGGTTAAACAATGAGCAGTTCTTC.

The V gene is TRBV6-1, the J gene TRBJ1-4; D is ambiguous. The V end was cut by 3 bases, the J end by 0 bases, with 14 bases between. Per the germline V gene, CDR1 is MNHNS and CDR2 is SASEGT. This CDR3 has 17 residues. The CDR3 DNA is TGTGCCAGCAGTGACCCCTACAAAGATGCAACTAATGAAAAACTGTTTTTT. Protein product: CASSDPYKDATNEKLFF.

To note about this clonotype: A much larger clone lies one base from this, so it may be a read error. V is TRBV6-5 and J is TRBJ2-1, with D uncertain. The V end lost 6 bases, the J end lost 13 bases, and 13 bases lay between the germline ends. The length of the CDR3 is 11 residues. From germline, CDR1 is MNHEY and CDR2 SVGAGI. This CDR3 reads CASREPETQFF. The CDR3 DNA sequence: TGTGCCAGCAGAGAACCGGAGACCCAGTTCTTC.

A note on this clonotype: Possible read error: a much larger clone is one base away. The CDR3 DNA is TGTACCAGCAGCCCGGGACGTGGCTACACCTTC. Amino acids: CTSSPGRGYTF. The rearrangement joins TRBV3-1 to TRBJ1-2; tentative D call: TRBD1 (5 bases). The CDR3 runs 11 residues. The germline CDR1 and CDR2 sequences are LGHDT and YNNKEL (reference sequence).

The rearrangement joins TRBV21-1 to TRBJ2-1; TRBD1 was called by the table and not checked on the DNA. TRBV21-1 is given as a pseudogene. The CDR3 is 12 amino acids. The CDR3 sequence is CASSRTASEQFF. The CDR3, as DNA: TGTGCCAGCTCAAGGACAGCCTCCGAGCAGTTCTTC.

This rearrangement joins TRBV28 to TRBJ2-1; D is unclear. The CDR3 contains 13 residues. The V end lost 3 bases, the J end lost 6 bases, and 9 bases lay between the germline ends. Germline V gives CDR1 MDHEN, CDR2 SYDVKM. In DNA form, the CDR3 reads TGTGCCAGCAGTTTCGGCCCCAGCAATGAGCAGTTCTTC. It yields the protein CASSFGPSNEQFF.

The DNA of the CDR3 is TGTGCCAGCAGCGCCAGTTGGGACGGCTACGAGCAGTACTTC. It translates to CASSASWDGYEQYF. The J gene is TRBJ2-7, the V gene TRBV27; D might be TRBD1 or TRBD2, each matching 5 bases. Germline V lookup: CDR1 MNHEY, CDR2 SMNVEV (reference sequence). Trimming cost V 6 bases and J 3 bases, with 15 bases left between them. The CDR3 is 14 residues long.

The sample holds a few counts of this clonotype. V usage is TRBV2 and J usage is TRBJ2-1; D call uncertain. Germline loops: CDR1 SNHLY, CDR2 FYNNEI. The CDR3 totals 10 residues. V was trimmed by 3 bases and J by 9 bases, leaving 3 bases between them. CDR3 bases: TGTGCCAGCAGTGAGGGTGAGCAGTTCTTC. Translated: CASSEGEQFF. Filled out from reference TRBV2 and TRBJ2-1, the complete variable domain reads EPEVTQTPSHQVTQMGQEVILRCVPISNHLYFYWYRQILGQKVEFLVSFYNNEISEKSEIFDDQFSVERPDGSNFTLKIRSTKLEDSAMYFCASSEGEQFFGPGTRLTVL.

Many counts were recorded for this clonotype. This chain connects TRBV20-1 to TRBJ2-7, with 12 bases fitting TRBD2. CDR1 is DFQATT, CDR2 SNEGSKA, per germline (reference sequence). V gave up 0 bases and J gave up 3 bases; unmatched junction bases: 6. The CDR3 is made up of 16 amino acids. This chain's CDR3 is CSARDPTSGSFYEQYF. The CDR3 nucleotides read TGCAGTGCTAGAGACCCGACTAGCGGGAGTTTCTACGAGCAGTACTTC.

The chain recombines TRBV9 with TRBJ2-7, with 9 positions matching TRBD2. Trimming at V came to 4 bases and at J to 1 base, leaving 12 bases not matched to a gene. CDR1 and CDR2 from the germline V gene are SGDLS and YYNGEE. The length of the CDR3 is 17 residues. DNA of the CDR3: TGTGCCAGCAGCCCCAGAGCAGCGGGAGGACTTTCCTACGAGCAGTACTTC. Its protein is CASSPRAAGGLSYEQYF.

The chain recombines TRBV20-1 with TRBJ2-3; D may be TRBD2 (5 bases). Germline CDR1 and CDR2: DFQATT and SNEGSKA (reference sequence). This CDR3 has 14 amino acids. Trimming removed 0 bases at V and 8 bases at J, with 15 bases between. The CDR3 region has the DNA TGCAGTGCTAGAGAGGCGGGCTTTCGGCTTACGCAGTATTTT. Translated: CSAREAGFRLTQYF.

This chain joins TRBV5-1 and TRBJ2-2; the match to TRBD1 covers 7 bases. The germline CDR1 and CDR2 sequences are SGHRS and YFSETQ. The CDR3 is 14 amino acids. V lost 3 bases to trimming and J lost 6 bases; unmatched junction nucleotides: 5. The chain's CDR3 is CASSSGTGAGELFF. In DNA, the CDR3 is TGCGCCAGCAGCTCGGGAACAGGGGCCGGGGAGCTGTTTTTT.

This clonotype was seen a handful of times. The chain couples TRBV25-1 to TRBJ2-5; D possibly uses TRBD1 or TRBD2 (5 bases each). The germline V and J ends were trimmed by 0 bases and 1 base, with 9 bases remaining between them. CDR3 size: 15 residues. Germline CDR1 is MGHDK and CDR2 is SYGVNS. The CDR3 loop is CASSEYRGVQETQYF. CDR3 DNA: TGTGCCAGCAGTGAATATAGAGGGGTCCAAGAGACCCAGTACTTC.

This clonotype has a handful of counts. The V and J genes are TRBV3-1 and TRBJ2-5; maybe TRBD1 (5 bases). There are 13 residues in the CDR3. Germline-derived CDR1 and CDR2 are LGHDT and YNNKEL (reference sequence). Trimming stripped 1 base from V and 11 bases from J, with 14 bases between. CDR3 protein: CASSQAGYHEQYF. In DNA, the CDR3 is TGTGCCAGCAGCCAAGCAGGGTATCATGAGCAGTACTTC.

This clonotype was seen ten or more times. This chain links TRBV14 with TRBJ2-5; TRBD2 might be the D (5 bases). The germline V gene has CDR1 SGHDN and CDR2 FVKESK. This CDR3 comprises 13 residues. The germline V and J ends were trimmed by 4 bases and 5 bases, with 11 bases remaining between them. The CDR3 reads CASSLLVGETQYF. CDR3 sequence (DNA): TGTGCCAGCAGCCTACTAGTAGGGGAGACCCAGTACTTC.

The sample holds a few counts of this clonotype. The J gene is TRBJ2-5, the V gene TRBV20-1, with 9 nucleotides matching TRBD1. The closer fit of TRBJ2-7 to the DNA end suggests the J call may be wrong. This CDR3 is built from 14 residues. Germline V gives CDR1 DFQATT, CDR2 SNEGSKA (reference sequence). The CDR3 loop is CSAQAGTGSYEQYF. CDR3 nucleotide sequence: TGCAGTGCTCAGGCCGGGACAGGGTCGTACGAGCAGTACTTC.

This clonotype was detected a few times. V usage is TRBV3-1 and J usage is TRBJ2-2, with 9 bases lining up with TRBD2. Germline CDR1 reads LGHDT; CDR2 reads YNNKEL (reference sequence). After removal of 4 bases from V and 6 bases from J, the junction contained 3 bases not matched to a gene. This CDR3 is 14 amino acids long. The CDR3 spells CASSRGLAAGELFF. As DNA, the CDR3 is TGTGCCAGCAGCCGGGGACTAGCCGCCGGGGAGCTGTTTTTT.

The gene calls are TRBV20-1 and TRBJ2-1; 12 bases are shared with TRBD2. V trimming: 3 bases; J trimming: 6 bases; junction bases outside the gene matches: 6. Germline V gene data show CDR1 as DFQATT and CDR2 as SNEGSKA (reference sequence). This CDR3 is built from 15 residues. CDR3 coding DNA: TGCAGTGCTAGCCCGACTAGCGGGAGTCGCAATGAGCAGTTCTTC. Translation gives CSASPTSGSRNEQFF.

This clonotype came up a few times. The chain uses TRBV4-3 and TRBJ1-2; 7 positions match TRBD1. Germline CDR1 reads LGHNA; CDR2 reads YSLEER. V lost 4 bases, J lost 10 bases, and 15 bases stayed unmatched. There are 15 residues in the CDR3. The CDR3 DNA is TGCGCCAGCAGCCTCGGGTGGACAGGACGTAGAGCCTACACCTTC. This translates into CASSLGWTGRRAYTF.

This clonotype turned up a few times. The chain combines TRBV5-1 with TRBJ2-1; 8 bases are a match to TRBD1. Unmatched junction bases numbered 8, after V lost 4 bases and J lost 8 bases. The germline CDR1 and CDR2 sequences are SGHRS and YFSETQ. This CDR3 has 14 amino acids. CDR3 nucleotides: TGCGCCAGCAGCAAAGGACAGGGTGTGCATGAGCAGTTCTTC. Translating it yields CASSKGQGVHEQFF.